These 20 T cell receptor beta chains share one sample of origin, sequenced in a study of T cells in Graves' hyperthyroidism and ophthalmopathy. Amplification of TCR beta CDR3 regions used RNA as the template. With the HTBI primer set, the TCR CDR3 went through a first round of RT-PCR. TCRdb ran MiXCR on the multiplex PCR reads and lists one entry per CDR3 protein. The sample lists a few hundred thousand distinct CDR3 sequences, 18% occurring once. Specimen: blood. Source of these receptors: a woman aged 45-60 years with Graves' hyperthyroidism.

This clonotype was seen more than once but under ten times. The chain employs TRBV5-1 and TRBJ2-6; D ambiguous. CDR1 is SGHRS and CDR2 is YFSETQ in the germline V gene. The CDR3 length is 15 residues. Trimming pared 4 bases from V and 2 bases from J, leaving 10 bases between. CDR3 bases: TGCGCCAGCAGCCGGGCGGCGGCTGGGGCCAACGTCCTGACTTTC. Translated, it gives CASSRAAAGANVLTF.

There are many counts of this clonotype. The CDR3 nucleotides read TGTGCCAGCCAGGGTGTAGACGATGAGCAGTTCTTC. Translated: CASQGVDDEQFF. The V gene is TRBV2, the J gene TRBJ2-1; perhaps TRBD1 as D (5 bases). The CDR3 is 12 amino acids. Trimming left V 8 bases short and J 8 bases short, with 13 bases between. The germline V gene has CDR1 SNHLY and CDR2 FYNNEI.

This clonotype has at least ten counts. The gene calls are TRBV18 and TRBJ2-3; a weak D match, TRBD2 (6 bases). The CDR3 runs to 14 residues. V dropped 2 bases and J dropped 6 bases, with 12 bases sitting between them. Germline loops: CDR1 KGHSH, CDR2 LQKENI. CDR3 sequence (DNA): TGTGCCAGCTCACCAGGAGGAGGGAGCGATACGCAGTATTTT. It translates to CASSPGGGSDTQYF.

V and J are TRBV11-2 and TRBJ2-6; no definite D call. The germline V gene encodes CDR1 SGHAT and CDR2 FQNNGV. This CDR3 spans 17 amino acids. V was pared by 1 base and J by 0 bases, with 10 bases between. CDR3 nucleotides: TGTGCCAGCAGCTTAGGTATACAGAACTCTGGGGCCAACGTCCTGACTTTC. Translating gives CASSLGIQNSGANVLTF.

This clonotype was picked up a small number of times. The genes are TRBV6-1 and TRBJ1-4, with TRBD1 matching 7 bases. The germline V gene encodes CDR1 MNHNS and CDR2 SASEGT. This CDR3 is 14 amino acids long. V shed 5 bases and J 6 bases; nucleotides not matched to a gene: 6. CDR3 DNA: TGTGCCAGCAGTTCCAGGGGGGCGGATGAAAAACTGTTTTTT. This gives the protein CASSSRGADEKLFF.

This clonotype was seen ten or more times. This rearrangement joins TRBV3-1 to TRBJ1-1, with D possibly TRBD1 on 6 matching bases. This CDR3 comprises 16 residues. Germline V gene data show CDR1 as LGHDT and CDR2 as YNNKEL (reference sequence). V lost 5 bases and J lost 4, with 20 bases in between. The CDR3 coding sequence is TGTGCCAGCAGCGGAAGGGGGGGCCCCATGAGCACTGAAGCTTTCTTT. This encodes CASSGRGGPMSTEAFF.

This clonotype was detected a few times. This chain connects TRBV20-1 to TRBJ1-1; 8 bases match TRBD1. The germline V gene has CDR1 DFQATT and CDR2 SNEGSKA (reference sequence). The CDR3 runs 15 residues. V shed 5 bases and J 1 base; nucleotides not matched to a gene: 9. The DNA for the CDR3 is TGCAGTGCTTGGGGACCGGGACAGGAGAACACTGAAGCTTTCTTT. It encodes CSAWGPGQENTEAFF.

This chain uses TRBV2 with TRBJ1-1; 12 bases fit TRBD1. The germline V gene encodes CDR1 SNHLY and CDR2 FYNNEI. V was clipped by 6 bases and J by 4 bases; unmatched bases: 6. This CDR3 contains 15 residues. The DNA for the CDR3 is TGTGCCAGCAGGGGGGGACAGGGGGCCGGCACTGAAGCTTTCTTT. This gives the protein CASRGGQGAGTEAFF.

This clonotype was picked up many times. V and J are TRBV2 and TRBJ2-5; 8 nucleotides agree with TRBD2. Germline loops: CDR1 SNHLY, CDR2 FYNNEI. After removal of 7 bases from V and 4 bases from J, the junction contained 8 bases not matched to a gene. This CDR3 comprises 14 residues. This CDR3 is CASTLGGVGETQYF. CDR3 nucleotides: TGTGCCAGCACGCTCGGGGGGGTAGGAGAGACCCAGTACTTC.

This clonotype was seen repeatedly, ten times or more. J is TRBJ1-1 and V is TRBV2; D is unresolved. The germline gives CDR1 SNHLY, CDR2 FYNNEI. This CDR3 comprises 14 residues. V shed 7 bases and J shed 1 base, with 13 bases lying between them. CDR3 DNA: TGTGCCAGCAAAGCTTACACGGAGAACACTGAAGCTTTCTTT. Protein: CASKAYTENTEAFF.

This clonotype was seen at least ten times. This sequence joins TRBV7-9 and TRBJ2-7; D perhaps matches TRBD1 (6 bases). In germline, CDR1 is SEHNR, CDR2 FQNEAQ (reference sequence). The V gene lost 5 bases and the J gene lost 1 base, with 12 bases spanning the gap. CDR3 size: 14 residues. CDR3 bases: TGTGCCAGCAGCCCCCCACAGGGTTCCTACGAGCAGTACGTC. It translates to CASSPPQGSYEQYV.

There are a few counts of this clonotype. The chain joins TRBV20-1 to TRBJ2-3; maybe TRBD2 (7 bases). The germline V gene encodes CDR1 DFQATT and CDR2 SNEGSKA (reference sequence). V lost 0 bases and J lost 1, with 14 bases in between. The CDR3 runs 16 residues. CDR3 nucleotide sequence: TGCAGTGCTAGAGAACTACCGGGGGGCCGCACAGATACGCAGTATTTT. It codes for CSARELPGGRTDTQYF.

This clonotype was recorded many times. V gene TRBV5-1 combines with J gene TRBJ2-3; a possible D gene is TRBD2 (5 bases). The CDR3 has 16 amino acids. Germline V gives CDR1 SGHRS, CDR2 YFSETQ. V shed 4 bases and J shed 0 bases, with 15 bases lying between them. The CDR3 loop is CASSPGSSDSTDTQYF. The CDR3, as DNA: TGCGCCAGCAGCCCCGGTAGTAGCGACAGCACAGATACGCAGTATTTT.

This clonotype appeared many times. The genes are TRBV10-2 and TRBJ2-5, with 10 positions matching TRBD2. From germline, CDR1 is WSHSY and CDR2 SAAADI. V shed 8 bases, J shed 5 bases, and the junction held 14 bases outside the gene matches. The CDR3 has 16 amino acids. CDR3 coding DNA: TGCGCCAGCGGGAGGGAGAAAGCGGGAGGGGTGGAGACCCAGTACTTC. It is translated as CASGREKAGGVETQYF.

V and J are TRBV19 and TRBJ1-2; D is perhaps TRBD1 (6 bases). This CDR3 is built from 14 residues. Deletions cut 2 bases from V and 2 bases from J, with 9 bases between. In germline, CDR1 is LNHDA, CDR2 SQIVND (reference sequence). This CDR3 is CASSILGGNYGYTF. The CDR3 DNA reads as TGTGCCAGTAGTATACTAGGGGGGAACTATGGCTACACCTTC. The full variable domain, rest sourced from reference TRBV19 and TRBJ1-2, is DGGITQSPKYLFRKEGQNVTLSCEQNLNHDAMYWYRQDPGQGLRLIYYSQIVNDFQKGDIAEGYSVSREKKESFPLTVTSAQKNPTAFYLCASSILGGNYGYTFGSGTRLTVV.

A word on this clonotype: One end of the junction is discordant with germline, which a read error may explain. The chain couples TRBV30 to TRBJ2-5; 10 positions match TRBD2. The CDR3 is 15 amino acids. CDR1 is GTSNPN, CDR2 SVGIG, per germline (reference sequence). The CDR3 DNA reads TGTGCCTGGAGTGAACTAGCGGGACCACAAGAGATCCAGTACTTC. This translates into CAWSELAGPQEIQYF.

This clonotype was detected only a few times. The gene calls are TRBV27 and TRBJ2-5; 11 bases are shared with TRBD2. J gave up 5 bases and V 5 bases, and 7 bases lay outside the gene matches. CDR1 is MNHEY, CDR2 SMNVEV, per germline (reference sequence). The CDR3 is 15 amino acids. DNA of the CDR3: TGTGCCAGCAGTCTAGCGGGGGGTTTGGGGGAGACCCAGTACTTC. Translating it yields CASSLAGGLGETQYF.

The chain joins TRBV13 to TRBJ2-7, with D possibly called TRBD1 or TRBD2 (5 bases each). The V gene's germline CDR1 is PRHDT and CDR2 FYEKMQ (reference sequence). This CDR3 comprises 14 residues. CDR3 in amino acids: CASSIGTLGAEQYV. DNA of the CDR3: TGTGCCAGCAGCATAGGGACCCTGGGCGCCGAGCAGTACGTC.

CDR3: CASSHRVVTDTQYF. CDR3 DNA: TGTGCCAGCAGCCACAGGGTAGTCACAGATACGCAGTATTTT. The V call is TRBV7-9, the J call TRBJ2-3, with D possibly being TRBD1 (6 bases). The CDR3 is 14 residues long. Trimming shortened V by 5 bases and J by 2 bases, and 11 bases separated the two germline ends. Germline loops: CDR1 SEHNR, CDR2 FQNEAQ (reference sequence).

In its sample, this clonotype was seen a few times. The DNA of the CDR3 is TGCGCCAGCAGCTTGGGTCCAGGGATGGTCGGGGAGCTGTTTTTT. Translating it yields CASSLGPGMVGELFF. The rearrangement uses TRBV5-1 and TRBJ2-2, with TRBD1 as a possible D gene (5 bases). The germline CDR1 and CDR2 sequences are SGHRS and YFSETQ. CDR3 length equals 15 residues. V shed 0 bases and J shed 7 bases, with 13 bases lying between them. Using reference TRBV5-1 and TRBJ2-2 for the parts outside the CDR3, the full variable domain is KAGVTQTPRYLIKTRGQQVTLSCSPISGHRSVSWYQQTPGQGLQFLFEYFSETQRNKGNFPGRFSGRQFSNSRSEMNVSTLELGDSALYLCASSLGPGMVGELFFGEGSRLTVL.